One sample yielded the 24 T cell receptor beta chains listed below, sequenced in a study of tumor and adjacent non-tumor tissue in lung cancer (dated by TCRdb to about 2018). RNA was extracted from bulk unsorted tissue and checked for quality with a NanoDrop ND-1000 and an Agilent 2100. Library preparation used multiplex PCR. The listed sequencing device is Illumina HiSeq 2500. TCRbeta libraries were constructed through three rounds of nested PCR with primers (Table S4) according to protocols adapted from ARM-PCR. Through fastp at Q25 and MiXCR, TCRdb rebuilt clones from the public reads, retaining in-frame beta chains. Entries that share a CDR3 protein sequence are merged under the most common genes and DNA. Recorded for this sample are around 71,000 distinct CDR3 sequences; roughly 72% of them occurred a single time. Approximately 9% of the sample is taken by the ten largest. Material for sequencing was lung tumor tissue. The receptor source for this set is a woman in her forties with non-small cell lung cancer.

Concerning this clonotype itself: Just one base apart from a much larger clone, this may be a read error. V and J are TRBV5-1 and TRBJ2-1; 7 nucleotides align to TRBD2. Per the germline V gene, CDR1 is SGHRS and CDR2 is YFSETQ. CDR3 length: 16 residues. The junction had 13 bases not matched to a gene; V was cut back by 0 bases and J by 10 bases. CDR3 sequence (DNA): TGCGCCAGCAGCTTGGTTCCTATCAACGGGGGGAACGAGCAGTTCTTC. Translated: CASSLVPINGGNEQFF.

The chain has TRBV4-2 and TRBJ2-1, with D perhaps matching TRBD2 (5 bases). V lost 8 bases, J lost 9 bases, and 17 bases lay in between. There are 13 residues in the CDR3. Germline V gene lookup returns CDR1 LGHNA and CDR2 YNFKEQ. The DNA for the CDR3 is TGTGCCAGCGGGCTTGTGGGAGCCGGTGAGCAGTTCTTC. Protein sequence: CASGLVGAGEQFF.

Comments on this clonotype: One junction end disagrees with the germline gene, perhaps due to a read error. The chain couples TRBV11-2 to TRBJ2-7; 11 bases match TRBD2. Germline loops: CDR1 SGHAT, CDR2 FQNNGV. The CDR3 runs to 15 residues. CDR3 coding DNA: TGTGCCTGCAGACTAATGGGGACTAGCGGTTCCGAGCAGTACTTC. As protein: CACRLMGTSGSEQYF.

As regards this clonotype: An end of the junction does not agree with germline; a read error may underlie this. This rearrangement joins TRBV6-1 to TRBJ2-7, with a possible D match to TRBD1 (5 bases). CDR3 length: 11 residues. Germline CDR1 MNHNS, CDR2 SASEGT. CDR3 loop: CASLDKAVGNF. The CDR3 DNA reads TGTGCCAGCTTGGACAAGGCAGTTGGGAACTTC.

Points on this clonotype: Germline is not matched at one junction end, which may reflect a read error. The chain has TRBV6-1 and TRBJ1-6; D gene ambiguous. The germline CDR1 and CDR2 sequences are MNHNS and SASEGT. The CDR3 is 13 residues long. CDR3 sequence (DNA): TGTGCCAGCTGGGGTCAGTGGAATTCACCCCTCCACTTC. Protein: CASWGQWNSPLHF.

In its sample, this clonotype was seen once. The J gene is TRBJ2-1, the V gene TRBV11-1; no firm D call. CDR1 is SGHAT and CDR2 is FQDESV in the germline V gene (reference sequence). The CDR3 has 11 amino acids. V was trimmed by 2 bases and J by 16 bases, leaving 12 bases between them. CDR3: CASSLSSDHFF. Here the CDR3 DNA reads TGTGCCAGCAGCTTAAGTAGTGATCATTTCTTC.

For this clonotype: The junction shows a germline mismatch at one end, possibly a read error. The chain is built from TRBV5-4 and TRBJ2-7, with 9 bases matching TRBD1. Germline CDR1 and CDR2: SGHNT and YYREEE (reference sequence). This CDR3 is built from 15 residues. CDR3 amino acids: CASRLVGTGFYEQYF. Here the CDR3 DNA reads TGTGCCAGCAGGTTGGTAGGGACAGGGTTTTACGAGCAGTACTTC.

Details on this clonotype: At one boundary the junction diverges from the germline segment, which might be a read error. In nucleotides, the CDR3 is TGTGCCATCAGCTTACAAGTGAATCAGCCCCAGCATTTT. Translation gives CAISLQVNQPQHF. V is TRBV11-3 and J is TRBJ1-5; D is uncertain. The CDR3 sequence is 13 residues long. Looked up from germline, CDR1 is SGHNT and CDR2 is YENEEA.

This clonotype appeared a few times. The chain joins TRBV2 to TRBJ2-3; 10 nucleotides align to TRBD2. The CDR3 is 16 residues long. CDR1 and CDR2 (germline): SNHLY, FYNNEI. V dropped 3 bases and J dropped 0; count of bases not matched to a gene: 3. The CDR3 sequence: CASSDRGLASTDTQYF. As DNA, the CDR3 is TGTGCCAGCAGTGACCGGGGACTAGCGAGCACAGATACGCAGTATTTT.

The V call is TRBV7-9, the J call TRBJ2-1, with 7 positions matching TRBD2. The V segment lost 2 bases and the J segment 7 bases; nucleotides outside the gene matches: 8. From germline, CDR1 is SEHNR and CDR2 FQNEAQ (reference sequence). The CDR3 is 15 amino acids. The CDR3 nucleotides are TGTGCCAGCAGCTTACTTCGCGGGGGTGGTAATGAGCAGTTCTTC. It codes for CASSLLRGGGNEQFF.

About this clonotype itself: At one end the junction does not follow the germline gene, possibly because of a read error. The gene calls are TRBV6-5 and TRBJ2-5; TRBD1 aligns across 11 bases. This CDR3 is built from 15 residues. Germline-derived CDR1 and CDR2 are MNHEY and SVGAGI. The DNA for the CDR3 is TGTGCCAACAGTGGGCGGGACAGGGGGGGTGAGACCCAGTACTTC. Protein sequence: CANSGRDRGGETQYF.

The genes are TRBV4-1 and TRBJ2-3; 7 nucleotides align to TRBD2. With 0 bases clipped from V and 5 bases from J, the junction kept 11 bases outside the gene matches. CDR1 and CDR2 (germline): MGHRA, YSYEKL. CDR3 length: 17 residues. The CDR3 sequence: CASSQDAVGGPLDTQYF. For the CDR3, the DNA is TGCGCCAGCAGCCAAGATGCAGTGGGAGGGCCTTTAGATACGCAGTATTTT.

A remark on this clonotype: The junction and the germline gene differ at one end; a read error may be behind it. V is TRBV4-2 and J is TRBJ2-3, with TRBD2 matching over 8 bases. The CDR3 is 16 residues long. CDR1 is LGHNA and CDR2 is YNFKEQ in the germline V gene. Here the CDR3 reads CASGSPASGYTDMQYF. The CDR3 DNA sequence: TGTGCCAGCGGCTCCCCTGCTAGCGGGTATACAGATATGCAGTATTTT.

The chain couples TRBV11-2 to TRBJ2-3; possible D gene TRBD2, 5 bases. Per the germline V gene, CDR1 is SGHAT and CDR2 is FQNNGV. V lost 0 bases, J lost 6 bases, and 13 bases lay in between. The CDR3 loop spans 15 amino acids. CDR3 sequence: CASSLDEGYQDTQYF. The CDR3 region has the DNA TGTGCCAGCAGCTTAGACGAGGGCTACCAGGATACGCAGTATTTT.

The gene calls are TRBV6-6 and TRBJ1-1; D may be TRBD1 (5 bases). Germline V gene sequence: CDR1 MNHNY, CDR2 SVGAGI (reference sequence). The CDR3 extends over 16 amino acids. The V end was cut by 10 bases, the J end by 4 bases, with 25 bases between. The CDR3 sequence: CANIYGTGRGGTEAFF. CDR3 DNA: TGTGCCAACATTTACGGTACGGGGCGGGGGGGCACTGAAGCTTTCTTT.

The chain couples TRBV7-9 to TRBJ2-7, with TRBD2 matching over 8 bases. This CDR3 has 19 residues. The ends lost 1 base at V and 4 bases at J; junction bases unmatched: 18. CDR1 is SEHNR and CDR2 is FQNEAQ in the germline V gene (reference sequence). The CDR3, as DNA: TGTGCCAGCAGCTTAGTTCCGGGAGTAGCGGGGATTGTACCTTACGAGCAGTACTTC. This sequence encodes CASSLVPGVAGIVPYEQYF.

By sample share, this clonotype is medium-sized. The chain joins TRBV4-1 to TRBJ2-7; 8 bases fit TRBD1. Trimming removed 0 bases from V and 4 bases from J; junction bases left unmatched: 8. This CDR3 has 16 amino acids. Germline-derived CDR1 and CDR2 are MGHRA and YSYEKL. CDR3 in amino acids: CASSQDWRTGRYEQYF. CDR3 coding DNA: TGCGCCAGCAGCCAAGACTGGAGGACAGGGCGGTACGAGCAGTACTTC.

Worth noting for this clonotype: A much larger clonotype is one base distant, so this may be a read error. The V gene is TRBV7-9, the J gene TRBJ1-5; D perhaps matches TRBD1 (5 bases). The CDR3 runs 16 residues. Per germline, CDR1 SEHNR and CDR2 FQNEAQ (reference sequence). The CDR3 region is CASGLGRGNSNQPQHF. The CDR3 DNA is TGTGCCAGCGGCTTGGGACGGGGGAATAGCAATCAGCCCCAGCATTTT.

This clonotype counts as medium-sized. The chain combines TRBV6-5 with TRBJ1-2; D is undetermined. V was pared by 0 bases and J by 0 bases, with 5 bases between. Germline V gene data show CDR1 as MNHEY and CDR2 as SVGAGI. The CDR3 is made up of 14 amino acids. In DNA, the CDR3 is TGTGCCAGCAGTTACTCCGGAGCTAACTATGGCTACACCTTC. Amino acids: CASSYSGANYGYTF.

A note on this clonotype: One junction end disagrees with the germline gene, perhaps due to a read error. The chain employs TRBV6-5 and TRBJ1-4, with D perhaps matching TRBD1 (6 bases). Germline values: CDR1 MNHEY, CDR2 SVGAGI. This CDR3 region has 15 residues. CDR3 DNA: TGTGCGAGCAGTTGCACCACAGGGCCGAATGAAAAACTGCTTTTT. It is translated as CASSCTTGPNEKLLF.

This clonotype was seen a single time. The rearrangement uses TRBV5-1 and TRBJ2-1; 9 bases are a match to TRBD2. This CDR3 is 15 amino acids long. The V segment lost 9 bases and the J segment 10 bases; nucleotides outside the gene matches: 17. Germline values: CDR1 SGHRS, CDR2 YFSETQ. CDR3 in DNA: TGCGCCATCAACTTGGGGACTAGCACCCTGACCGAGCAGTTCTTC. It codes for CAINLGTSTLTEQFF.

A word on this clonotype: Likely a read error: the CDR3 ends without its conserved phenylalanine or tryptophan. The chain couples TRBV6-5 to TRBJ2-3; D ambiguous. Looked up from germline, CDR1 is MNHEY and CDR2 is SVGAGI. The CDR3 sequence is 11 residues long. The CDR3 loop is CASSTVDTQYL. CDR3 coding DNA: TGCGCCAGCTCAACGGTAGATACGCAGTATCTT.

Regarding this clonotype: At one end, the junction sequence differs from germline, possibly due to a read error. CDR3 loop: CVSSRPGFGVGYTF. Here the CDR3 DNA reads TGTGTCAGCAGCCGCCCCGGGTTTGGGGTCGGCTACACCTTC. This sequence joins TRBV6-5 and TRBJ1-2; no definite D call. The CDR3 runs 14 residues. The germline V gene has CDR1 MNHEY and CDR2 SVGAGI.

About this clonotype itself: A much larger clone lies one base from this, so it may be a read error. The chain links TRBV7-9 to TRBJ1-1; weak D call: TRBD1 (5 bases). CDR1 and CDR2 (germline): SEHNR, FQNEAQ (reference sequence). The CDR3 spans 13 residues. CDR3 coding DNA: TGTGCCTGCAGCTTAGGGGACCAGGGAGGAGCTTTCTTT. As protein: CACSLGDQGGAFF.